The clone carrying this T cell receptor (beta chain) was recorded many times. Its antigen is still unknown. The data were taken from a study of T-cell reconstitution after alpha-beta-depleted transplantation in children. Germline CDR1 reads DFQATT; CDR2 reads SNEGSKA (reference sequence). The CDR3 length is 14 residues. With V trimmed by 5 bases and J by 0 bases, 5 bases remained unmatched. Molecular barcoding with unique molecular identifiers was used for the TCRbeta library. TCRdb redid the calling of the PCR reads with MiXCR, one entry per CDR3 protein. This table has about 260,000 distinct CDR3 sequences, 7.5% to 9.5% appearing once. Study-wide results and caveats: It was reported that alpha-beta T cells came from several hundred expanded graft clones (about two months after transplant). Newly produced T cells mostly provided counts and TCRbeta diversity after one year, as hyperexpanded clones declined. After transplant, high TCRbeta diversity at day 60 in some patients arose from surviving recipient T cells and thymic progenitors.

Material: PBMCs, mostly from graft donor cells, obtained 180 days after TCRalphabeta/CD19-depleted stem cell transplant. The receptor was isolated from a male patient aged 10 to 17 who had a stem cell transplant for acute lymphoblastic leukemia, so the T cells may come from the graft donor. The V and J genes are TRBV20-1 and TRBJ2-7, with 9 nucleotides matching TRBD2. The CDR3 DNA reads as TGCAGTGCTTTACAGCGGGGGGCCTCCTACGAGCAGTACTTC. Translated: CSALQRGASYEQYF.